Sequencing of this T cell receptor (beta chain) was carried out in a study of cytomegalovirus exposure and HLA in healthy donors. Comment on this clone: The antigen remains undetermined.

PCR was performed using 60 Vbeta and 13 Jbeta primers. Assay used: immunoSEQ multiplex PCR; TCRdb lists only in-frame clones, some missing. The sample lists about 150,000 clones, approximately 81% occurring once. Study findings and constraints: The authors reported that TCR beta sequences could predict HLA-A and HLA-B alleles. These predictions were accurate for most subjects in the first cohort.

The CDR3 covers 12 residues. The source of this sequence is a male donor in good health and CMV-seronegative. The material sequenced was PBMCs. This chain connects TRBV12-2 to TRBJ2-7; the D segment call TRBD2 is taken from the table without a DNA check. TRBV12-2 is a known pseudogene. CDR3 sequence: CASRLASREQYF. CDR3 nucleotides: TGTGCAAGTCGCTTAGCATCGCGAGAGCAGTACTTC.